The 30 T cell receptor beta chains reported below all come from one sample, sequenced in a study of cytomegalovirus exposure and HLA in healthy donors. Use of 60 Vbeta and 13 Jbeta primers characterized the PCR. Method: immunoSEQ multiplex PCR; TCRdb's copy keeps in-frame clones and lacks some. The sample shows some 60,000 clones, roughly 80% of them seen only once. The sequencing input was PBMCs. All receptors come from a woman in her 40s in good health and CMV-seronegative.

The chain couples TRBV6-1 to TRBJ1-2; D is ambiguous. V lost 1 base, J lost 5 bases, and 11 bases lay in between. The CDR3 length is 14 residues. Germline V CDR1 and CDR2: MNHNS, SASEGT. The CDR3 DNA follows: TGTGCCAGCAGTGAAGTCGGTCCCGGGTATGGCTACACCTTC. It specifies CASSEVGPGYGYTF.

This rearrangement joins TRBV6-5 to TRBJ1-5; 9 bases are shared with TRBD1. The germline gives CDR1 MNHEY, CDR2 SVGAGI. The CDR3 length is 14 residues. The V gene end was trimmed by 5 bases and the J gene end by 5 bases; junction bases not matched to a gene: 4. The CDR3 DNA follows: TGTGCCAGCAGTCGGGACAGGGATGATCAGCCCCAGCATTTT. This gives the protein CASSRDRDDQPQHF.

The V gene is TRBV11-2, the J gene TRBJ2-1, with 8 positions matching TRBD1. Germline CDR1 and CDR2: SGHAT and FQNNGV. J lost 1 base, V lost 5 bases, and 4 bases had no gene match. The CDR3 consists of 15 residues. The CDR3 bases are TGTGCCAGCAGCGCAGGGGGCGCGTCCTACAATGAGCAGTTCTTC. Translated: CASSAGGASYNEQFF.

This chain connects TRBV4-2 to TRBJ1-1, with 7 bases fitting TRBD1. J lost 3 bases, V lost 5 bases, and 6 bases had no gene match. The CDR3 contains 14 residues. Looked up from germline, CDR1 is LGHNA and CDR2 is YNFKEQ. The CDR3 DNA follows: TGTGCCAGCAGCGGGGGACAGTTCTACACTGAAGCTTTCTTT. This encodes CASSGGQFYTEAFF.

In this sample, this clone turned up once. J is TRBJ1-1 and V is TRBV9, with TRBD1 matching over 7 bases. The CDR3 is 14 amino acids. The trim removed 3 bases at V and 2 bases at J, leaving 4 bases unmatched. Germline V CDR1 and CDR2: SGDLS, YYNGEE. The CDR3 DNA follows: TGTGCCAGCAGCGCGGGACAGAAAAACACTGAAGCTTTCTTT. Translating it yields CASSAGQKNTEAFF.

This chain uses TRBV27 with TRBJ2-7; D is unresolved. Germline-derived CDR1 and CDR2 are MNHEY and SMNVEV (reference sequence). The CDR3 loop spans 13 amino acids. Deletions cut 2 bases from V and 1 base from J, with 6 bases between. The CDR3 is CASSLRVSYEQYF. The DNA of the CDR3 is TGTGCCAGCAGTTTAAGAGTATCCTACGAGCAGTACTTC.

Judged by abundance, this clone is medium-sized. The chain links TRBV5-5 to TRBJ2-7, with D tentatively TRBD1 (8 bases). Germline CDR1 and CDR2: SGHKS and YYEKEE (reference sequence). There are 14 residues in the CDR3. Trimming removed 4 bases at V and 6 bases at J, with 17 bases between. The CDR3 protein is CASSPWTGRAEQYF. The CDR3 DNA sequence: TGTGCCAGCAGCCCTTGGACAGGGAGGGCCGAGCAGTACTTC.

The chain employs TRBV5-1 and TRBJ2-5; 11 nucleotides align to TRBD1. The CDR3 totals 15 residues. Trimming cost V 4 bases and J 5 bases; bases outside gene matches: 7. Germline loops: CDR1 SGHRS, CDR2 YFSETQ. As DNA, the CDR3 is TGCGCCAGCAGCGGCGGACAGGGGGCGGGTGAGACCCAGTACTTC. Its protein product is CASSGGQGAGETQYF.

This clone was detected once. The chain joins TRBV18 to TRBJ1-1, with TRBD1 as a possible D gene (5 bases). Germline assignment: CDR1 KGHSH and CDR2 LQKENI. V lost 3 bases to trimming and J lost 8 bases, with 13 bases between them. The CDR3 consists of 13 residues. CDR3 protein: CASSPDQGREAFF. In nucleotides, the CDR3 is TGTGCCAGCTCACCCGATCAGGGCAGGGAAGCTTTCTTT.

The CDR3 reads CSAQMIEQFF. DNA for the CDR3: TGCAGCGCCCAGATGATTGAGCAGTTCTTC. V is TRBV29-1 and J is TRBJ2-1; D not resolved. The V end lost 7 bases, the J end lost 9 bases, and 10 bases lay between the germline ends. This CDR3 has 10 residues. Germline-derived CDR1 and CDR2 are SQVTM and ANQGSEA.

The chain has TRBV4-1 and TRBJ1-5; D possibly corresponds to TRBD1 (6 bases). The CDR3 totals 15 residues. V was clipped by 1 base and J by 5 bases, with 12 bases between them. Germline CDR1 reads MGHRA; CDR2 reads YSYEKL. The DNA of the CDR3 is TGCGCCAGCAGCCAAGGGGGGCCAGCCCATCAGCCCCAGCATTTT. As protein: CASSQGGPAHQPQHF.

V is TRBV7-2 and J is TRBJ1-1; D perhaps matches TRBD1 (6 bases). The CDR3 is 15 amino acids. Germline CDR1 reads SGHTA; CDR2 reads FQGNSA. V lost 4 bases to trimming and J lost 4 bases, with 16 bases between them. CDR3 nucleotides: TGTGCCAGCAGCTCACCCTTCCAGGGGATCACTGAAGCTTTCTTT. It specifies CASSSPFQGITEAFF.

The chain's CDR3 is CASRSGGIEQFF. The CDR3 DNA follows: TGTGCCAGCAGGTCGGGCGGGATAGAGCAGTTCTTC. The chain couples TRBV7-3 to TRBJ2-1; the D gene is possibly TRBD2 (6 bases). Trimming removed 6 bases at V and 10 bases at J, with 13 bases between. CDR1 is SGHTA, CDR2 FQGTGA, per germline. This CDR3 has 12 amino acids.

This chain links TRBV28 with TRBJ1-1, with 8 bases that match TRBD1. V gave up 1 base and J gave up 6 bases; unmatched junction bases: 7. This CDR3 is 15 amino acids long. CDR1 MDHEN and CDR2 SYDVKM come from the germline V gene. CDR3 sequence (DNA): TGTGCCAGCAGTTTATATGTGTCGACAGGGGCTGAAGCTTTCTTT. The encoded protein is CASSLYVSTGAEAFF.

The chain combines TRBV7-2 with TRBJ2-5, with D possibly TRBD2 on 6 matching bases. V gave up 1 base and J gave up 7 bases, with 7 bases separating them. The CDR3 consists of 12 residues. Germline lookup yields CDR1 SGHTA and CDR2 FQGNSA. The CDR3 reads CASSLVGGTQYF. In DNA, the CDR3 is TGTGCCAGCAGCTTAGTGGGGGGGACCCAGTACTTC.

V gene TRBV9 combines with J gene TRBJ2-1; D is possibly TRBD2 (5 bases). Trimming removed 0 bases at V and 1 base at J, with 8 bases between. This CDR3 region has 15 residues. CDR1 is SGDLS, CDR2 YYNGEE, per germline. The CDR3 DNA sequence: TGTGCCAGCAGCGTAGCTCCGGGGTCCTACAATGAGCAGTTCTTC. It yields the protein CASSVAPGSYNEQFF.

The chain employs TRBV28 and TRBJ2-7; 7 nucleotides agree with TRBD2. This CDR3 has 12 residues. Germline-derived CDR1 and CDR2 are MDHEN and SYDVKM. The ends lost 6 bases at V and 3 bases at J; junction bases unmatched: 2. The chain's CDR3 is CASRGGIYEQYF. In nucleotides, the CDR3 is TGTGCCAGCAGGGGAGGGATCTACGAGCAGTACTTC. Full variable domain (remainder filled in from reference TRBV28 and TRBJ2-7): DVKVTQSSRYLVKRTGEKVFLECVQDMDHENMFWYRQDPGLGLRLIYFSYDVKMKEKGDIPEGYSVSREKKERFSLILESASTNQTSMYLCASRGGIYEQYFGPGTRLTVT.

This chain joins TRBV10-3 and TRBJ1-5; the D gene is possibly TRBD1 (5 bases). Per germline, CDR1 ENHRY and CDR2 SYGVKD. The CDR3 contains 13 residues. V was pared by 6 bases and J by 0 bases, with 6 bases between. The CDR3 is CAIRGDSNQPQHF. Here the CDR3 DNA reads TGTGCCATCAGAGGGGATAGCAATCAGCCCCAGCATTTT.

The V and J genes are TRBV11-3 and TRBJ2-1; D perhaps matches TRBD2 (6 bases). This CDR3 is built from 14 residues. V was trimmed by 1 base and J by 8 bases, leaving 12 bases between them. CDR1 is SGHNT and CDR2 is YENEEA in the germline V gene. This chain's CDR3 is CASSLVRGGDEQFF. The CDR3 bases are TGTGCCAGCAGCTTAGTACGGGGAGGTGATGAGCAGTTCTTC.

The CDR3 DNA follows: TGTGCCAGCAGCAAGGGGACTAGCGGGCCCTTGGGGGAGACCCAGTACTTC. This gives the protein CASSKGTSGPLGETQYF. This chain links TRBV11-2 with TRBJ2-5; 12 nucleotides line up with TRBD2. Germline CDR1 reads SGHAT; CDR2 reads FQNNGV. There are 17 residues in the CDR3. Germline trimming cut 5 bases from V and 5 bases from J; bases unmatched to any gene: 12. Looking up the rest from reference TRBV11-2 and TRBJ2-5 gives the full variable domain: EAGVAQSPRYKIIEKRQSVAFWCNPISGHATLYWYQQILGQGPKLLIQFQNNGVVDDSQLPKDRFSAERLKGVDSTLKIQPAKLEDSAVYLCASSKGTSGPLGETQYFGPGTRLLVL.

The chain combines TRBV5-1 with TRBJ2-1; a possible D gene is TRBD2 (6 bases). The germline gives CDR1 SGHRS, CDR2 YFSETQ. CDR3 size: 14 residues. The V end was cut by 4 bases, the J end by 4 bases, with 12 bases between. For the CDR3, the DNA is TGCGCCAGCAGCGGAGGGACTGCTTACAATGAGCAGTTCTTC. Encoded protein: CASSGGTAYNEQFF.

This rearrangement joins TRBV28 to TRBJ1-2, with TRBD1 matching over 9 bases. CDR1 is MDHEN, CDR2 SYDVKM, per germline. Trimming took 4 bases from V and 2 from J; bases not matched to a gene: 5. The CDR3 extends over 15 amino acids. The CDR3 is CASSSSGQGNYGYTF. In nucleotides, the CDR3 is TGTGCCAGCAGTTCCTCGGGACAGGGAAACTATGGCTACACCTTC.

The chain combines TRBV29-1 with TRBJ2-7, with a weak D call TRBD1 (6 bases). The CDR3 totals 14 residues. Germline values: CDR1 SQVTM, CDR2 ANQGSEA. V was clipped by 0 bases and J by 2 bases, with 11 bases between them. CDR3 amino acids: CSVEDKGETYEQYF. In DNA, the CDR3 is TGCAGCGTTGAAGATAAGGGGGAAACCTACGAGCAGTACTTC.

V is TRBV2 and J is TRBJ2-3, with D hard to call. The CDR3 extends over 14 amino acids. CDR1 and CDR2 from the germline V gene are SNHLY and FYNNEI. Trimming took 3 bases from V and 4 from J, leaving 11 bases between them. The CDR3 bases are TGTGCCAGCAGTGAGGTCCTCACGGCAGATACGCAGTATTTT. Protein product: CASSEVLTADTQYF.

The CDR3 nucleotides read TGTGCCAGCAGCTTAGAACTAGCGGGAGTTGGCGAGCAGTACTTC. It specifies CASSLELAGVGEQYF. This chain connects TRBV7-7 to TRBJ2-7, with TRBD2 identical over 11 bases. Trimming removed 1 base from V and 6 bases from J; junction bases left unmatched: 5. The germline CDR1 and CDR2 sequences are SSHAT and FNYEAQ (reference sequence). CDR3 length: 15 residues.

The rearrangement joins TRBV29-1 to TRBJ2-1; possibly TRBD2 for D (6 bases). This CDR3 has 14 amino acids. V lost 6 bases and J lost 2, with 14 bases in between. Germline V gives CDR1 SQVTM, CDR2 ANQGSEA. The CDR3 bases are TGCAGCGTGGAGGGCGGCTGGACCTACAATGAGCAGTTCTTC. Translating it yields CSVEGGWTYNEQFF.

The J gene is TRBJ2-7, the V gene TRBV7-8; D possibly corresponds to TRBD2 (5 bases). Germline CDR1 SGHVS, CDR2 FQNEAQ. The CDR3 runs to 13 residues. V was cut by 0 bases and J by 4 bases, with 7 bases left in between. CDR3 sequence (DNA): TGTGCCAGCAGCTTAGCGGGAGTTTACGAGCAGTACTTC. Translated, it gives CASSLAGVYEQYF.

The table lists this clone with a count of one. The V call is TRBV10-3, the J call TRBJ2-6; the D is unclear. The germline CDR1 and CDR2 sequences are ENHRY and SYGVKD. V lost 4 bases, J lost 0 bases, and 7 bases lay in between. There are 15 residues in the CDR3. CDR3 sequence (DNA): TGTGCCATCAGTGGGAGTTACTCTGGGGCCAACGTCCTGACTTTC. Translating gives CAISGSYSGANVLTF.

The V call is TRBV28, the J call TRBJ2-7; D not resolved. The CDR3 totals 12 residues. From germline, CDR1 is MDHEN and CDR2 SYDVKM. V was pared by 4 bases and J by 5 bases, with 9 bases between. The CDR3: CASSSPTNEQYF. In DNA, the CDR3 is TGTGCCAGCAGTTCGCCTACTAACGAGCAGTACTTC.

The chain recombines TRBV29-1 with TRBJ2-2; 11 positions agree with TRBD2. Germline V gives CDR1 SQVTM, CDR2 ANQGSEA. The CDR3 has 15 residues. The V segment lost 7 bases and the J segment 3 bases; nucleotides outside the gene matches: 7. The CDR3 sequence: CSGSSGRADTGELFF. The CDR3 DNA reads TGCAGCGGAAGTAGCGGGAGGGCGGACACCGGGGAGCTGTTTTTT.